One and the same sample provided the 9 T cell receptor beta chains below, sequenced in a study of technical replicates of blood from a few donors. The protocol was immunoSEQ multiplex PCR, while the TCRdb copy is restricted to in-frame clones and leaves out a portion. The sample lists 65,000 to 85,000 clones; nearly 95% were seen once. Sequencing was carried out using T cells isolated from PBMCs. All receptors derive from a human donor in good health.

This sequence joins TRBV5-5 and TRBJ2-5; no clear D gene. The CDR3 is made up of 13 amino acids. Trimming cost V 6 bases and J 1 base, with 10 bases left between them. Germline V gene lookup returns CDR1 SGHKS and CDR2 YYEKEE (reference sequence). The chain's CDR3 is CASTEVPQETQYF. The DNA for the CDR3 is TGTGCCAGCACAGAGGTACCCCAAGAGACCCAGTACTTC.

V gene TRBV9 combines with J gene TRBJ1-3, with TRBD1 as a possible D gene (5 bases). This CDR3 has 15 residues. Trimming shortened V by 3 bases and J by 0 bases, and 10 bases separated the two germline ends. Looked up from germline, CDR1 is SGDLS and CDR2 is YYNGEE. The CDR3 loop is CASSASGISGNTIYF. In DNA, the CDR3 is TGTGCCAGCAGCGCCTCAGGGATCTCTGGAAACACCATATATTTT.

V gene TRBV10-1 combines with J gene TRBJ2-1; no reliable D call. Looked up from germline, CDR1 is WNHNN and CDR2 is SYGVQD (reference sequence). V lost 5 bases, J lost 5 bases, and 13 bases lay in between. This CDR3 region has 14 residues. The CDR3 DNA reads as TGCGCCAGCAGTAACCTTGACTGGGACAATGAGCAGTTCTTC. As protein: CASSNLDWDNEQFF.

The V call is TRBV2, the J call TRBJ1-5; 9 nucleotides line up with TRBD1. J lost 5 bases, V lost 6 bases, and 8 bases had no gene match. Germline CDR1 and CDR2: SNHLY and FYNNEI. The CDR3 length is 15 residues. The chain's CDR3 is CASSLDRGRHQPQHF. The CDR3 coding sequence is TGTGCCAGCAGCCTGGACAGGGGTCGTCATCAGCCCCAGCATTTT.

This chain uses TRBV6-6 with TRBJ2-7, with 9 positions matching TRBD2. The junction had 9 bases not matched to a gene; V was cut back by 5 bases and J by 7 bases. The CDR3 consists of 14 residues. Germline V gives CDR1 MNHNY, CDR2 SVGAGI (reference sequence). CDR3 sequence: CASSPLLAGGEQYF. For the CDR3, the DNA is TGTGCCAGCAGTCCCCTACTAGCGGGCGGTGAGCAGTACTTC.

V usage is TRBV5-1 and J usage is TRBJ1-5, with TRBD1 as a possible D gene (5 bases). Trimming took 0 bases from V and 6 from J, leaving 13 bases between them. Per germline, CDR1 SGHRS and CDR2 YFSETQ. The CDR3 runs to 15 residues. This chain's CDR3 is CASSLGGPSGQPQHF. The CDR3 coding sequence is TGCGCCAGCAGCTTGGGGGGCCCCTCAGGTCAGCCCCAGCATTTT.

This clone was observed once. V and J are TRBV12-5 and TRBJ2-3, with 14 bases lining up with TRBD2. V was clipped by 5 bases and J by 6 bases; unmatched bases: 4. The CDR3 runs 15 residues. The V gene's germline CDR1 is LGHNT and CDR2 FRNRAP. CDR3 loop: CASGEGTSGSDTQYF. CDR3 nucleotide sequence: TGTGCTAGTGGTGAGGGGACTAGCGGGAGCGATACGCAGTATTTT.

V gene TRBV20-1 combines with J gene TRBJ1-5; TRBD1 is a possible D gene (5 bases). V lost 6 bases, J lost 9 bases, and 6 bases lay in between. This CDR3 comprises 9 residues. The V gene's germline CDR1 is DFQATT and CDR2 SNEGSKA (reference sequence). The CDR3 nucleotides read TGCAGTGCGGGGGGGCCCCAGCATTTT. Translated: CSAGGPQHF.

This clone was seen a single time. This rearrangement joins TRBV28 to TRBJ2-7, with a possible D match to TRBD1 (6 bases). Germline-derived CDR1 and CDR2 are MDHEN and SYDVKM. Trimming took off 2 bases at V and 2 bases at J, with 7 bases between the two ends. This CDR3 spans 13 amino acids. The CDR3 is CASSLQGPYEQYF. In nucleotides, the CDR3 is TGTGCCAGCAGTTTACAGGGGCCCTACGAGCAGTACTTC.